The 21 T cell receptor beta chains reported below all come from one sample, sequenced in a study of breast tumors, draining lymph nodes, adjacent tissues. From the multiplex PCR reads, TCRdb called clonotypes with MiXCR, one entry per CDR3 protein. The sample has approximately 28,000 distinct CDR3 sequences, roughly three fifths seen once. The sample was breast tumor tissue. All receptors come from a female donor with breast cancer. Some clones in this sample may be carry-over from other donors' samples.

This chain uses TRBV5-1 with TRBJ2-3; 10 bases line up with TRBD2. V lost 4 bases, J lost 1 base, and 3 bases stayed unmatched. The CDR3 is made up of 15 amino acids. Looked up from germline, CDR1 is SGHRS and CDR2 is YFSETQ. This chain's CDR3 is CASSLGTSGTDTQYF. The CDR3 DNA is TGCGCCAGCAGCCTCGGGACTAGCGGCACAGATACGCAGTATTTT.

Remarks on this clonotype: A read error is possible here, since a much larger clone lies one base away. This chain's CDR3 is CASSLVSAGDLFF. CDR3 coding DNA: TGCGCCAGCAGCTTGGTGTCAGCCGGGGACCTGTTTTTT. The rearrangement uses TRBV5-1 and TRBJ2-2; D is tentatively TRBD1 or TRBD2 (5 bases each). Germline assignment: CDR1 SGHRS and CDR2 YFSETQ. There are 13 residues in the CDR3.

In its sample, this clonotype was seen once. The chain joins TRBV7-2 to TRBJ2-5; 9 bases match TRBD2. There are 15 residues in the CDR3. With 5 bases clipped from V and 5 bases from J, the junction kept 9 bases outside the gene matches. In germline, CDR1 is SGHTA, CDR2 FQGNSA. The CDR3 DNA sequence: TGTGCCAGCAGCAAAAGGGGACTAGCTCCGGAGACCCAGTACTTC. This gives the protein CASSKRGLAPETQYF.

This rearrangement joins TRBV7-9 to TRBJ2-2; D call uncertain. CDR1 is SEHNR and CDR2 is FQNEAQ in the germline V gene (reference sequence). V gave up 1 base and J gave up 6 bases, with 6 bases separating them. This CDR3 is 13 amino acids long. CDR3 sequence reads: CASSLDVSGELFF. The CDR3 region has the DNA TGTGCCAGCAGCTTAGACGTGTCCGGGGAGCTGTTTTTT.

The rearrangement joins TRBV20-1 to TRBJ2-2, with 7 positions matching TRBD1. V trimming: 6 bases; J trimming: 0 bases; junction bases outside the gene matches: 4. Germline V CDR1 and CDR2: DFQATT, SNEGSKA (reference sequence). The CDR3 loop spans 14 amino acids. CDR3 in amino acids: CSARTGANTGELFF. CDR3 sequence (DNA): TGCAGTGCGAGGACAGGAGCGAACACCGGGGAGCTGTTTTTT.

The chain carries TRBV14 and TRBJ1-6; D is perhaps TRBD1 (6 bases). Trimming shortened V by 5 bases and J by 5 bases, and 10 bases separated the two germline ends. The CDR3 is 14 amino acids. CDR1 and CDR2 (germline): SGHDN, FVKESK. CDR3 in amino acids: CASSLGGDNSPLHF. The CDR3 coding sequence is TGTGCCAGCAGCTTAGGGGGGGATAATTCACCCCTCCACTTT.

The rearrangement uses TRBV7-9 and TRBJ2-6; the D is unclear. Per germline, CDR1 SEHNR and CDR2 FQNEAQ (reference sequence). CDR3 length: 14 amino acids. V lost 10 bases and J lost 2, with 12 bases in between. The CDR3 region is CATESPAGANVLTF. The CDR3 DNA sequence: TGTGCCACAGAATCGCCTGCTGGGGCCAACGTCCTGACTTTC. Variable domain in full (rest from reference TRBV7-9 and TRBJ2-6): DTGVSQNPRHKITKRGQNVTFRCDPISEHNRLYWYRQTLGQGPEFLTYFQNEAQLEKSRLLSDRFSAERPKGSFSTLEIQRTEQGDSAMYLCATESPAGANVLTFGAGSRLTVL.

CDR3 DNA: TGTGCCAGCAGACTAGCGGGAGGCTTGTCCTACGAGCAGTACTTC. Translating it yields CASRLAGGLSYEQYF. J is TRBJ2-7 and V is TRBV7-9, with TRBD2 identical over 12 bases. Germline loops: CDR1 SEHNR, CDR2 FQNEAQ (reference sequence). This CDR3 is 15 amino acids long. Trimming cost V 6 bases and J 1 base; bases outside gene matches: 4.

This chain links TRBV9 with TRBJ2-3; 9 nucleotides line up with TRBD2. V gave up 0 bases and J gave up 0 bases; unmatched junction bases: 5. The CDR3 loop spans 17 amino acids. From germline, CDR1 is SGDLS and CDR2 YYNGEE. CDR3 sequence: CASSVASGGLSTDTQYF. The CDR3 DNA follows: TGTGCCAGCAGCGTAGCCAGCGGGGGGCTAAGCACAGATACGCAGTATTTT.

Many counts were recorded for this clonotype. This chain joins TRBV6-5 and TRBJ2-7, with 7 bases lining up with TRBD1. Germline CDR1 and CDR2: MNHEY and SVGAGI. V shed 5 bases, J shed 3 bases, and the junction held 7 bases outside the gene matches. The CDR3 is 14 amino acids. In nucleotides, the CDR3 is TGTGCCAGCAGTCGGCAGGGGGTTCTCTACGAGCAGTACTTC. It translates to CASSRQGVLYEQYF.

The genes are TRBV2 and TRBJ2-1; D perhaps matches TRBD2 (6 bases). This CDR3 has 15 residues. The V end lost 9 bases, the J end lost 7 bases, and 22 bases lay between the germline ends. CDR1 SNHLY and CDR2 FYNNEI come from the germline V gene. CDR3 residues: CARVPRGYGSNEQFF. CDR3 coding DNA: TGTGCCAGAGTTCCCCGGGGGTATGGTTCGAATGAGCAGTTCTTC.

This clonotype is labeled medium-sized. This sequence joins TRBV5-6 and TRBJ2-7; 9 positions agree with TRBD2. Germline assignment: CDR1 SGHDT and CDR2 YYEEEE. Unmatched junction bases numbered 15, after V lost 4 bases and J lost 7 bases. The CDR3 covers 16 residues. The CDR3 sequence is CASSVVGSGSGGEQYF. The CDR3 nucleotides read TGTGCCAGCAGCGTGGTCGGTAGCGGGAGCGGTGGAGAGCAGTACTTC. Full variable domain (rest looked up from reference TRBV5-6 and TRBJ2-7): DAGVTQSPTHLIKTRGQQVTLRCSPKSGHDTVSWYQQALGQGPQFIFQYYEEEERQRGNFPDRFSGHQFPNYSSELNVNALLLGDSALYLCASSVVGSGSGGEQYFGPGTRLTVT.

This sequence joins TRBV20-1 and TRBJ2-1; 10 bases line up with TRBD2. The V segment lost 4 bases and the J segment 8 bases; nucleotides outside the gene matches: 8. The CDR3 contains 14 residues. Germline V gene lookup returns CDR1 DFQATT and CDR2 SNEGSKA (reference sequence). In nucleotides, the CDR3 is TGCAGTGCTACGACTAGCGGGTGGGGCGATGAGCAGTTCTTC. It is translated as CSATTSGWGDEQFF.

The chain employs TRBV6-5 and TRBJ2-5; 11 nucleotides match TRBD2. The J call may not be correct, given that the DNA end is closer to TRBJ2-7. Germline CDR1 and CDR2: MNHEY and SVGAGI. This CDR3 contains 16 residues. The CDR3 DNA sequence: TGTGCCAGCAGTCCCCCTCTAGCGGGGGGTTCCTACGAGCAGTACTTC. It codes for CASSPPLAGGSYEQYF.

This chain uses TRBV5-1 with TRBJ1-3, with TRBD1 as a possible D gene (6 bases). Germline loops: CDR1 SGHRS, CDR2 YFSETQ. V was trimmed by 0 bases and J by 0 bases, leaving 10 bases between them. CDR3 size: 16 residues. CDR3 DNA: TGCGCCAGCAGCTTGGAGGACAGCTACTCTGGAAACACCATATATTTT. It specifies CASSLEDSYSGNTIYF.

This clonotype appeared once. V and J are TRBV14 and TRBJ2-1, with 11 bases lining up with TRBD2. Germline values: CDR1 SGHDN, CDR2 FVKESK. There are 16 residues in the CDR3. V trimming: 4 bases; J trimming: 2 bases; junction bases outside the gene matches: 4. CDR3: CASSPRLAGTYNEQFF. The CDR3 coding sequence is TGTGCCAGCAGCCCGCGACTAGCGGGAACCTACAATGAGCAGTTCTTC.

The chain uses TRBV25-1 and TRBJ2-2; 8 bases align to TRBD1. The CDR3 contains 15 residues. V lost 6 bases and J lost 3; bases outside the gene matches: 6. CDR1 is MGHDK and CDR2 is SYGVNS in the germline V gene. CDR3 residues: CASSSGTGYTGELFF. The CDR3 DNA follows: TGTGCCAGCAGCTCCGGGACAGGTTACACCGGGGAGCTGTTTTTT.

J is TRBJ1-3 and V is TRBV9; TRBD1 matches at 8 bases. V trimming: 2 bases; J trimming: 0 bases; junction bases outside the gene matches: 1. CDR1 is SGDLS, CDR2 YYNGEE, per germline. CDR3 length: 15 residues. This CDR3 reads CASSVGQGSGNTIYF. The DNA for the CDR3 is TGTGCCAGCAGCGTCGGACAGGGCTCTGGAAACACCATATATTTT.

V and J are TRBV10-3 and TRBJ1-2, with 9 positions matching TRBD1. The V gene end was trimmed by 4 bases and the J gene end by 8 bases; junction bases not matched to a gene: 5. The germline V gene encodes CDR1 ENHRY and CDR2 SYGVKD. CDR3 length equals 13 residues. Here the CDR3 reads CAISATGGLGYTF. CDR3 coding DNA: TGTGCCATCAGTGCTACAGGGGGCCTCGGCTACACCTTC.

This clonotype is deemed medium-sized. The genes are TRBV7-3 and TRBJ2-7, with no clear D. Deletions cut 0 bases from V and 7 bases from J, with 10 bases between. Germline V gene sequence: CDR1 SGHTA, CDR2 FQGTGA. CDR3 size: 13 residues. Here the CDR3 DNA reads TGTGCCAGCAGCTTAACCGAGTTGGGGGAGCAGTACTTC. Translating gives CASSLTELGEQYF.

The chain links TRBV24-1 to TRBJ2-2, with 7 bases fitting TRBD1. Germline CDR1 reads KGHDR; CDR2 reads SFDVKD. V trimming: 4 bases; J trimming: 0 bases; junction bases outside the gene matches: 4. The CDR3 covers 16 residues. The CDR3 DNA sequence: TGTGCCACCAGTGACTCCGGGACAGCGAACACCGGGGAGCTGTTTTTT. Its translation is CATSDSGTANTGELFF.